This entry features one TCR beta chain sequence. These data are taken from a study of blood T cell repertoires in COVID-19. Study-wide background: The study drew acute and convalescent COVID-19 samples from the United States, Italy and Spain.

In the authors' workflow: It was from reference gene primer amplification that nucleated cell counts were estimated. Repertoires were generated with immunoSEQ multiplex PCR, while TCRdb's copy carries only in-frame clones and drops some. D and trimming were read from the DNA, whereas the V and J calls and clone size are those reported in that table. This table has some 180,000 clones, 89% appearing once. The ends were cut back, 3 bases at V and 2 bases at J, with 6 bases in the middle. CDR1 is SGHRS and CDR2 is YFSETQ in the germline V gene. This CDR3 has 12 residues. The receptor was derived from a man between 40 and 49 years old with acute or convalescent COVID-19. The chain employs TRBV5-1 and TRBJ2-7; tentatively, D is TRBD1 (5 bases). Sequencing input: peripheral blood. CDR3 coding DNA: TGCGCCAGCAGCTCGACAGCCTACGAGCAGTACTTC. Its translation is CASSSTAYEQYF.